These 7 T cell receptor beta chains were all obtained from the same sample, sequenced in a study of shared clonotypes between healthy human individuals. Generated by immunoSEQ multiplex PCR, the TCRdb table keeps only in-frame clones and is missing some. Of about 1,800,000 clones in the sample, less than 95% were seen once. Naive CD8 cells, CD45RO-negative and positively selected for CCR7, excluded terminally differentiated effector memory CD45RA+ cells. Sequenced: naive CD8+ T cells sorted from blood. The receptor set was obtained from a man aged 18 to 29 in good health.

DNA for the CDR3: TGTGCCAGCAGCTTACCGCTGATCCCGGAGACCCAGTACTTC. Amino acids: CASSLPLIPETQYF. J is TRBJ2-5 and V is TRBV7-9; D uncertain. CDR1 SEHNR and CDR2 FQNEAQ come from the germline V gene (reference sequence). The germline V and J ends were trimmed by 2 bases and 5 bases, with 12 bases remaining between them. This CDR3 spans 14 amino acids.

The chain couples TRBV7-9 to TRBJ1-1; perhaps TRBD1 as D (5 bases). The V end lost 1 base, the J end lost 6 bases, and 9 bases lay between the germline ends. Germline loops: CDR1 SEHNR, CDR2 FQNEAQ (reference sequence). The CDR3 runs 13 residues. CDR3 sequence reads: CASSLGEGPEAFF. DNA of the CDR3: TGTGCCAGCAGCTTAGGGGAGGGACCTGAAGCTTTCTTT.

This clone was seen once. The chain uses TRBV4-3 and TRBJ2-7; a possible D gene is TRBD2 (5 bases). Germline values: CDR1 LGHNA, CDR2 YSLEER. The CDR3 has 14 amino acids. Trimming left V 0 bases short and J 7 bases short, with 13 bases between. The CDR3: CASSQDGGLAEQYF. The CDR3 nucleotides are TGCGCCAGCAGCCAAGATGGCGGGCTAGCTGAGCAGTACTTC.

The chain recombines TRBV11-1 with TRBJ2-2; 8 bases agree with TRBD1. This CDR3 is built from 15 residues. V lost 4 bases and J lost 8; bases outside the gene matches: 9. Germline V gene sequence: CDR1 SGHAT, CDR2 FQDESV (reference sequence). CDR3 in amino acids: CASSSADREDGELFF. The CDR3 nucleotides read TGTGCCAGCAGCTCCGCGGACAGGGAGGATGGGGAGCTGTTTTTT.

The chain links TRBV4-1 to TRBJ2-7; D might be TRBD2 (6 bases). The CDR3 extends over 14 amino acids. Germline values: CDR1 MGHRA, CDR2 YSYEKL. The V gene lost 4 bases and the J gene lost 3 bases, with 13 bases spanning the gap. CDR3 sequence: CASSPSRGYYEQYF. The CDR3 coding sequence is TGCGCCAGCAGCCCCAGTCGGGGGTACTACGAGCAGTACTTC.

The V and J genes are TRBV7-9 and TRBJ1-6, with 7 bases matching TRBD1. The CDR3 is 15 residues long. The germline gives CDR1 SEHNR, CDR2 FQNEAQ (reference sequence). Trimming took 4 bases from V and 13 from J; bases not matched to a gene: 13. CDR3: CASSSGQGDFFPLHF. The CDR3 nucleotides are TGTGCCAGCAGCTCGGGCCAGGGGGATTTTTTTCCCCTCCACTTT.

This sequence joins TRBV13 and TRBJ2-5; 9 nucleotides align to TRBD2. With V trimmed by 5 bases and J by 3 bases, 7 bases remained unmatched. CDR3 length equals 15 residues. CDR1 PRHDT and CDR2 FYEKMQ come from the germline V gene (reference sequence). CDR3 region: CASSLRASGKETQYF. The CDR3 nucleotides are TGTGCCAGCAGCCTCCGGGCTAGCGGGAAAGAGACCCAGTACTTC.